This entry features one T cell receptor beta chain sequence. These data come from a study of sequential checkpoint blockade in melanoma. Across the study: Randomization was 1:1 between first-line nivolumab→ipilimumab and ipilimumab→nivolumab. After both sequences, patients received maintenance nivolumab.

This CDR3 is built from 18 residues. Losses at the gene ends were 0 bases for V and 6 bases for J; bases not matched to a gene: 11. In germline, CDR1 is KGHSH, CDR2 LQKENI. Generated by immunoSEQ multiplex PCR, the TCRdb table keeps only in-frame clones and is missing some. The sample records about 5,700 clones, roughly three fifths being singletons. The sample's treatment: randomized to nivolumab then ipilimumab (arm A) or the reverse (arm B). None of the patients previously received DNA-damaging chemotherapy. Live CD3+CD8+ CD19− CD56− cells were sorted from PBMCs. V gene TRBV18 combines with J gene TRBJ1-5; 10 bases fit TRBD1. This TCR was sampled from a human donor with melanoma. Material: CD8+ T cells sorted from blood (inferred from file names), obtained from a patient given nivolumab and ipilimumab in sequence. The CDR3 loop is CASSPPIVGTGVVQPQHF. The CDR3 DNA sequence: TGTGCCAGCTCACCACCGATCGTCGGGACAGGGGTCGTTCAGCCCCAGCATTTT.